This TCR beta chain was captured by sequencing in a study of OX40 agonist ivuxolimab in advanced cancers. About the research overall: Males comprised 82.7% of the group, whose mean age was approximately 60 years (range roughly 20 to 85).

Profiled with immunoSEQ multiplex PCR; TCRdb holds only in-frame clones, not every one. The sample carries some 73,000 clones, around 83% recorded once. CDR3 size: 15 residues. Germline values: CDR1 SGHRS, CDR2 YFSETQ. General study points: Relatively little clonal expansion, among the lowest observed, appeared in partial responders at 0.1-3.0 mg/kg.

For this clone: Its target is not known. One end of the junction is discordant with germline, which a read error may explain.

The source of this sequence is an adult with an advanced solid tumor such as melanoma, head and neck, liver or kidney cancer. The rearrangement links TRBV5-1 to TRBJ2-2; the D gene is possibly TRBD2 (6 bases). Sequenced here: CD4+ or CD8+ T cells sorted from blood, sampled in a trial of the OX40 agonist ivuxolimab. DNA of the CDR3: TGCGCCAGCAGCTTGGACACCCGGAACACCGGGGGGCTGTTTTTT. Its protein product is CASSLDTRNTGGLFF.